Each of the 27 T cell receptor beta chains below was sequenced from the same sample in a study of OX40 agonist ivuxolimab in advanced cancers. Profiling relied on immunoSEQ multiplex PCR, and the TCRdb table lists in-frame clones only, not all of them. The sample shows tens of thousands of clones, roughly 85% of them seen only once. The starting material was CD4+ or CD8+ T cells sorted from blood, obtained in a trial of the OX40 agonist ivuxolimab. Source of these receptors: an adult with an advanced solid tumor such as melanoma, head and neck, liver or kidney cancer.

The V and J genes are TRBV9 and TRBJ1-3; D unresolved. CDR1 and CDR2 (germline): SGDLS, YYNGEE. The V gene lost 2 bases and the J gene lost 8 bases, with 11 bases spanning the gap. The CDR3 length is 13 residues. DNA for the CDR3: TGTGCCAGCAGCGTTCCCGGGAGGGACACCATATATTTT. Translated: CASSVPGRDTIYF.

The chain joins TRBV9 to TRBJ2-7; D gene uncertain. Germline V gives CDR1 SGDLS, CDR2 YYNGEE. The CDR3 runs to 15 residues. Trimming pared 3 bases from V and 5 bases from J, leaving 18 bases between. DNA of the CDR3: TGTGCCAGCAGCGGGGCAGCCGTTACCCTGAACGAGCAGTACTTC. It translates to CASSGAAVTLNEQYF.

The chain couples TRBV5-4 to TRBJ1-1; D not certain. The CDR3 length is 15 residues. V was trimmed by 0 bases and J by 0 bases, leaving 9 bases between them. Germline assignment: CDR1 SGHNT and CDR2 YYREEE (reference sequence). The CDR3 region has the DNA TGTGCCAGCAGCTTGGCTTCTCGGGTGAACACTGAAGCTTTCTTT. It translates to CASSLASRVNTEAFF.

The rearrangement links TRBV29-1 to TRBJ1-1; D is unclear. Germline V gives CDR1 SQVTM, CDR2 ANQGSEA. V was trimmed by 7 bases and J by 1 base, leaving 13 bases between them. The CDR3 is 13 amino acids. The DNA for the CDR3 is TGCAGCGCCGAAAGAGGGCCGAACACTGAAGCTTTCTTT. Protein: CSAERGPNTEAFF.

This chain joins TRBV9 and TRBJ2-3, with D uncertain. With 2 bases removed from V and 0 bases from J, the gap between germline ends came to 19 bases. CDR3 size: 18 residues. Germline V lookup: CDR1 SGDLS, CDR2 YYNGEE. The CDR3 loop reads CASSVYSASTESTDTQYF. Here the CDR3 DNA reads TGTGCCAGCAGCGTCTATTCGGCCAGCACCGAGAGCACAGATACGCAGTATTTT.

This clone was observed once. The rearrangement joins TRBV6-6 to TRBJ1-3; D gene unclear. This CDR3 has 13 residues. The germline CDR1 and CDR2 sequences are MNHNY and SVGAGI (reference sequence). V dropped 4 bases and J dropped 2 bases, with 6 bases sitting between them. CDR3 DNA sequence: TGTGCCAGCAGTTCCACCCCTGGAAACACCATATATTTT. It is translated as CASSSTPGNTIYF.

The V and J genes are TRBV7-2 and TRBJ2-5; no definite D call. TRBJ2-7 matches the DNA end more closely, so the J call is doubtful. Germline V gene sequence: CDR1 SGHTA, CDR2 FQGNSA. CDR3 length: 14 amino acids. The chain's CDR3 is CASSLRRVAYEQYF. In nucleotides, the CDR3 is TGTGCCAGCAGCTTACGTAGGGTAGCCTACGAGCAGTACTTC.

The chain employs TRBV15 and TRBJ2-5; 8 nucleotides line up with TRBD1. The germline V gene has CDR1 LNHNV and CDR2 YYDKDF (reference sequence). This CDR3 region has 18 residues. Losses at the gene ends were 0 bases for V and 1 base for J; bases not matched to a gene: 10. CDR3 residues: CATSRELQGAPSQETQYF. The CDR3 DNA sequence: TGTGCCACCAGCAGAGAACTTCAGGGGGCGCCCAGCCAAGAGACCCAGTACTTC.

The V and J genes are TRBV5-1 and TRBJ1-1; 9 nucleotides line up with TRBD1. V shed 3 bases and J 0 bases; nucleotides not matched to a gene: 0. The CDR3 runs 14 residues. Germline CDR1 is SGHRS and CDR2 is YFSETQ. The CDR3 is CASSWDRVNTEAFF. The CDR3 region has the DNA TGCGCCAGCAGCTGGGACAGGGTGAACACTGAAGCTTTCTTT.

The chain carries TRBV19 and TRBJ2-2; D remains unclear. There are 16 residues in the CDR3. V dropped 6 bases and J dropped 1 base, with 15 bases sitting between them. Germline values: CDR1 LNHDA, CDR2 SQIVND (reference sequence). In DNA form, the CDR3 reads TGTGCCAGTAGAGCCACCGGGCCGAGGAACACCGGGGAGCTGTTTTTT. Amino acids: CASRATGPRNTGELFF.

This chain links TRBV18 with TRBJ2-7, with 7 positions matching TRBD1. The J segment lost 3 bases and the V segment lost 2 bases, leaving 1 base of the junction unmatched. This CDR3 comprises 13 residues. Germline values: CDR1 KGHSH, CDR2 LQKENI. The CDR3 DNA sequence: TGTGCCAGCTCACCAACAGGGGTCTACGAGCAGTACTTC. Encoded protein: CASSPTGVYEQYF.

CDR3 nucleotide sequence: TGTGCCAGCAGTTTAGGAGCCGGGCCCACACAGGGCTACACCTTC. This sequence encodes CASSLGAGPTQGYTF. This chain links TRBV27 with TRBJ1-2; no clear D. CDR1 MNHEY and CDR2 SMNVEV come from the germline V gene (reference sequence). The CDR3 extends over 15 amino acids. Deletions cut 2 bases from V and 8 bases from J, with 18 bases between.

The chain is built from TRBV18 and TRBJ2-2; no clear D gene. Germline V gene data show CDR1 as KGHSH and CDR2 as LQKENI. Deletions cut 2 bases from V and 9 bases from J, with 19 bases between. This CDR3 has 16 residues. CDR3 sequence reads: CASSPRTRPPDRELFF. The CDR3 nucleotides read TGTGCCAGCTCACCAAGGACCAGACCACCGGACCGGGAGCTGTTTTTT.

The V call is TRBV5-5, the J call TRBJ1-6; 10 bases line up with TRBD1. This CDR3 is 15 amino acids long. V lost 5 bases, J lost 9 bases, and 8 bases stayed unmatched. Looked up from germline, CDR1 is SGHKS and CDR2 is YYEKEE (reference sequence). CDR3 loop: CASSGRDRGPSPLHF. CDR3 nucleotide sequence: TGTGCCAGCAGTGGTCGGGACAGGGGACCTTCACCCCTCCACTTT.

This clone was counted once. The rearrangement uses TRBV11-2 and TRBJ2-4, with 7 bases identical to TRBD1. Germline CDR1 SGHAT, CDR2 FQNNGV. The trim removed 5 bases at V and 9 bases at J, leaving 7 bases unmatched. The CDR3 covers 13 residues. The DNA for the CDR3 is TGTGCCAGCAGCGCAGGGGGAAAAGGCATTCAGTACTTC. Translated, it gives CASSAGGKGIQYF. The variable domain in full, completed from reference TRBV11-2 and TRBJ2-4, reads EAGVAQSPRYKIIEKRQSVAFWCNPISGHATLYWYQQILGQGPKLLIQFQNNGVVDDSQLPKDRFSAERLKGVDSTLKIQPAKLEDSAVYLCASSAGGKGIQYFGAGTRLSVL.

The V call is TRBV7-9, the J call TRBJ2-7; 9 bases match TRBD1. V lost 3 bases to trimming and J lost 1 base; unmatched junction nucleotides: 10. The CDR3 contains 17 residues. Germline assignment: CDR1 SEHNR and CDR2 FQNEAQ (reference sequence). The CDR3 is CASSFLTGGGRSYEQYF. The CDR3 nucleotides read TGTGCCAGCAGCTTCCTAACAGGGGGCGGTCGGTCCTACGAGCAGTACTTC.

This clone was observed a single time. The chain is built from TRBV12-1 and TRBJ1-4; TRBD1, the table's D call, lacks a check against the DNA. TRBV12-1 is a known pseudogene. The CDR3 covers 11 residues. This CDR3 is CAGQGNEKLFF. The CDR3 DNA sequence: TGTGCCGGGCAGGGTAATGAAAAACTGTTTTTT.

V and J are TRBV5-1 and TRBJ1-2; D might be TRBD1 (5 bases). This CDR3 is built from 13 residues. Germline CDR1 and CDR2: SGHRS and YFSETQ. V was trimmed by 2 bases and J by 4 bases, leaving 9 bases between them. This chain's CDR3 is CASSFGGTYGYTF. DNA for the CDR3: TGCGCCAGCAGCTTCGGGGGGACCTATGGCTACACCTTC.

As DNA, the CDR3 is TGTGCCAGTACTTCCAGGGTTGGGGCCAACGTCCTGACTTTC. Encoded protein: CASTSRVGANVLTF. This chain joins TRBV19 and TRBJ2-6; possibly TRBD1 for D (5 bases). V lost 7 bases and J lost 3, with 10 bases in between. The CDR3 length is 14 residues. Looked up from germline, CDR1 is LNHDA and CDR2 is SQIVND (reference sequence).

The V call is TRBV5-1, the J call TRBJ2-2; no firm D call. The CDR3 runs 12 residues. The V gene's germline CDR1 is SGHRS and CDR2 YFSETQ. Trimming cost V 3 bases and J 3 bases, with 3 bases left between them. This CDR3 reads CASSWDTGELFF. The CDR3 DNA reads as TGCGCCAGCAGCTGGGACACCGGGGAGCTGTTTTTT.

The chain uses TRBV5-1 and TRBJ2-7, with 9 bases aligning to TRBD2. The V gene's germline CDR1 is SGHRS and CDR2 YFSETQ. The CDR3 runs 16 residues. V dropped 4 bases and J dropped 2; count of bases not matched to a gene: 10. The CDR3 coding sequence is TGCGCCAGCAGCCCTACTCCTAGCGGGATACCCTACGAGCAGTACTTC. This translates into CASSPTPSGIPYEQYF.

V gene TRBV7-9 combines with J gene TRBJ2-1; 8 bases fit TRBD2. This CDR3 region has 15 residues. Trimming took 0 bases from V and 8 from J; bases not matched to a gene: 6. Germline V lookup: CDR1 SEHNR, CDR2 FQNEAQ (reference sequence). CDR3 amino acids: CASSLARGGLDEQFF. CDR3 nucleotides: TGTGCCAGCAGCTTAGCCCGGGGGGGGCTCGATGAGCAGTTCTTC.

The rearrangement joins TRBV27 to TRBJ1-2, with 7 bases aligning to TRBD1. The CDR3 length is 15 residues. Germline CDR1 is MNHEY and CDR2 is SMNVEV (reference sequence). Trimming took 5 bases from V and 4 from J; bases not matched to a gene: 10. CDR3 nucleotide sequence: TGTGCCAGCAGTCCCTTTCCCGGGACAGCCTATGGCTACACCTTC. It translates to CASSPFPGTAYGYTF.

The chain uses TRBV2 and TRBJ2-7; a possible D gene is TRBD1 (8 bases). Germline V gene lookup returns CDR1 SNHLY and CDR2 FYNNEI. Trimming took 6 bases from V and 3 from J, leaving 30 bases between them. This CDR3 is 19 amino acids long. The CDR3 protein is CASSAGGTGQWVGGYEQYF. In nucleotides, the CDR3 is TGTGCCAGCAGCGCCGGGGGGACAGGACAATGGGTTGGCGGCTACGAGCAGTACTTC.

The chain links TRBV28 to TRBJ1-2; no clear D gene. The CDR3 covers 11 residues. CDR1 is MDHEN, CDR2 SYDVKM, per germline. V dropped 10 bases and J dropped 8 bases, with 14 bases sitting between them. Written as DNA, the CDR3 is TGTGCCACCACAGTTGATGAGGGCTACACCTTC. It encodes CATTVDEGYTF.

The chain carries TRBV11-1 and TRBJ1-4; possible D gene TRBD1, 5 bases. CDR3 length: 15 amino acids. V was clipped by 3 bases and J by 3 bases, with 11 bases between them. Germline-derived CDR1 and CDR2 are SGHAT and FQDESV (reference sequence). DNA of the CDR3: TGTGCCAGCAGCTTTGGGACGGGACCTAATGAAAAACTGTTTTTT. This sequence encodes CASSFGTGPNEKLFF.

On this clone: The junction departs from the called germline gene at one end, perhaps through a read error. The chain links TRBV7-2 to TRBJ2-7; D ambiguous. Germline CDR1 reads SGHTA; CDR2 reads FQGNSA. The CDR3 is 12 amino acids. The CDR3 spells CASSFPPYVQYF. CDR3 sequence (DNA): TGTGCCAGCAGCTTCCCTCCCTACGTGCAGTACTTC.